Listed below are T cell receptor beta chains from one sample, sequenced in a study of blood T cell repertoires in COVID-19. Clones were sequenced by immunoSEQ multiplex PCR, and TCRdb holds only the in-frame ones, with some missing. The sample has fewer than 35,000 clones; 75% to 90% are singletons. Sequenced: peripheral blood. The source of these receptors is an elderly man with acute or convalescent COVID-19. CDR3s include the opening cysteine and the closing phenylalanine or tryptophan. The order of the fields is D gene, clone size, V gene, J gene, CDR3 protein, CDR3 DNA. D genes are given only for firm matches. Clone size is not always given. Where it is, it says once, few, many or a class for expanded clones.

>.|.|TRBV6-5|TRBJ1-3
CASREPSPGDTIYF
TGTGCCAGCAGAGAGCCCAGCCCTGGAGACACCATATATTTT
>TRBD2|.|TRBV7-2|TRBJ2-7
CASSLEVAGGYEQYF
TGTGCCAGCAGCTTAGAGGTAGCGGGAGGCTACGAGCAGTACTTC
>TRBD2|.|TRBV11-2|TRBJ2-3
CASSPLAATDTQYF
TGTGCCAGCAGCCCCCTAGCGGCCACAGATACGCAGTATTTT
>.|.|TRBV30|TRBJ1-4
CAWSVQGVEKLFF
TGTGCCTGGAGTGTACAGGGCGTTGAAAAACTGTTTTTT
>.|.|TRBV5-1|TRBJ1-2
CASSLDSRDYGYTF
TGCGCCAGCAGCTTGGACTCCAGGGATTATGGCTACACCTTC
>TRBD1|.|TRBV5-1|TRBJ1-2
CASSTAGGAGYGYTF
TGCGCCAGCAGCACAGCAGGGGGCGCTGGCTATGGCTACACCTTC
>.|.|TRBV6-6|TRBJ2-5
CASSWRGGEETQYF
TGTGCCAGCAGTTGGAGAGGGGGGGAAGAGACCCAGTACTTC
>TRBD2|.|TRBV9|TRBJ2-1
CASSSPGTSPIEQFF
TGTGCCAGCAGCAGCCCCGGGACTAGTCCGATTGAGCAGTTCTTC
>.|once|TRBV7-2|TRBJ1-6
CASSFFGSPLHF
TGTGCCAGCAGCTTTTTCGGTTCACCCCTCCACTTT
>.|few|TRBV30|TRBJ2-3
CAWSRTLSTDTQYF
TGTGCCTGGAGTCGGACTCTTAGCACAGATACGCAGTATTTT
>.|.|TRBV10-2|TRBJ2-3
CASNSGGGDTQYF
TGCGCCAGCAATAGCGGAGGTGGGGATACGCAGTATTTT
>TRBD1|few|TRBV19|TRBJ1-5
CASSIRAGGGQPQHF
TGTGCCAGTAGTATTAGGGCAGGGGGTGGTCAGCCCCAGCATTTT
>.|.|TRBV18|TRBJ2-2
CASSPSTGFGELFF
TGTGCCAGCTCACCCTCTACAGGATTCGGGGAGCTGTTTTTT
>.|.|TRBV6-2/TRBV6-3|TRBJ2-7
CASSFYYEQYF
TGTGCCAGCAGTTTTTACTACGAGCAGTACTTC
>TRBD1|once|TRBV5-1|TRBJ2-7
CASSNGQGPYEQYF
TGCGCCAGCAGCAATGGACAGGGGCCCTACGAGCAGTACTTC
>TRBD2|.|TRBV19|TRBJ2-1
CASSTRLAGAGNEQFF
TGTGCCAGTAGTACCCGACTAGCGGGAGCGGGCAATGAGCAGTTCTTC
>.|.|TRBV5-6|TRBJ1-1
CASSRIQSTEAFF
TGTGCCAGCAGCCGGATACAGAGCACTGAAGCTTTCTTT
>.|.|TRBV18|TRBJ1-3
CASSPTLDPGVGNTIYF
TGTGCCAGCTCACCTACATTAGACCCGGGGGTCGGAAACACCATATATTTT
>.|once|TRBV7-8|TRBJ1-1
CASSLASGNTEAFF
TGTGCCAGCAGCTTAGCATCAGGGAACACTGAAGCTTTCTTT
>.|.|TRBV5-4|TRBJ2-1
CASSLARAPNEQFF
TGTGCCAGCAGCTTGGCCCGCGCTCCCAATGAGCAGTTCTTC
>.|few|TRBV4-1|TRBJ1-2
CASSQDKYTDFNYGYTF
TGCGCCAGCAGCCAAGATAAGTACACGGACTTTAACTATGGCTACACCTTC